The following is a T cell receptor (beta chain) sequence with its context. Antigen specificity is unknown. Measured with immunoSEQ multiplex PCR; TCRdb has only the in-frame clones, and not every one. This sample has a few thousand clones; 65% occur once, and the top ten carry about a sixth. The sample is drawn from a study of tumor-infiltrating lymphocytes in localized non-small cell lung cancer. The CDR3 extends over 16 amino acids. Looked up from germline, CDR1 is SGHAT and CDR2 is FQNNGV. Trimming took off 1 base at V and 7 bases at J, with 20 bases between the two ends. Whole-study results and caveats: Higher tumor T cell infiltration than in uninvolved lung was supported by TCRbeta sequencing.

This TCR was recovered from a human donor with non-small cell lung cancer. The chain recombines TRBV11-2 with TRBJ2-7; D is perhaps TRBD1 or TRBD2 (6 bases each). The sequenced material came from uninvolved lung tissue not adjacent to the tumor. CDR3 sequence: CASSLGRDNSIFEQYF. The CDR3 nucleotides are TGTGCCAGCAGCTTAGGGAGGGACAACTCGATCTTTGAGCAGTACTTC.